The next 27 T cell receptor beta chains were all read from a single sample in a study of T cell responses to AZD1222 COVID-19 vaccine. Only in-frame clones appear in the TCRdb table, and some are missing; sequencing was by immunoSEQ multiplex PCR. The table includes some 150,000 clones, 85% to 95% detected once. Specimen: peripheral blood, collected on day 0 of AZD1222 vaccination. Source of these receptors: an adult in good health.

J is TRBJ2-1 and V is TRBV28, with 13 bases that match TRBD2. In germline, CDR1 is MDHEN, CDR2 SYDVKM. The CDR3 totals 16 residues. J was trimmed by 3 bases and V by 8 bases; bases with no gene match: 7. The CDR3 coding sequence is TGTGCCAGCCAAGGACTAGCGGGAGTGATCTACAATGAGCAGTTCTTC. It encodes CASQGLAGVIYNEQFF.

The chain recombines TRBV7-3 with TRBJ2-2, with D unresolved. There are 14 residues in the CDR3. The V end was cut by 6 bases, the J end by 3 bases, with 11 bases between. Germline V lookup: CDR1 SGHTA, CDR2 FQGTGA. The chain's CDR3 is CASSPDDYTGELFF. The DNA for the CDR3 is TGTGCCAGCAGTCCCGACGACTACACCGGGGAGCTGTTTTTT.

The J gene is TRBJ2-1, the V gene TRBV29-1, with 9 bases aligning to TRBD2. Germline V lookup: CDR1 SQVTM, CDR2 ANQGSEA. The CDR3 length is 15 residues. The J segment lost 0 bases and the V segment lost 4 bases, leaving 4 bases of the junction unmatched. CDR3 protein: CSVVGSGSSYNEQFF. CDR3 DNA sequence: TGCAGCGTTGTGGGTAGCGGGAGCTCCTACAATGAGCAGTTCTTC.

The V gene is TRBV29-1, the J gene TRBJ2-7; 9 bases map to TRBD1. V dropped 6 bases and J dropped 3; count of bases not matched to a gene: 6. This CDR3 spans 13 amino acids. Per the germline V gene, CDR1 is SQVTM and CDR2 is ANQGSEA. The chain's CDR3 is CSVGQGNLYEQYF. The CDR3 DNA reads TGCAGCGTCGGACAGGGGAACCTCTACGAGCAGTACTTC.

Turning to this clone: Germline and junction disagree at one end, which may indicate a read error. This chain joins TRBV15 and TRBJ1-1; D gene ambiguous. This CDR3 comprises 12 residues. Germline V lookup: CDR1 LNHNV, CDR2 YYDKDF (reference sequence). In DNA, the CDR3 is TGTGCCACCAGCAGAGATAGAGGCAAACCAAAGTTT. Translation: CATSRDRGKPKF.

This chain links TRBV10-3 with TRBJ1-3, with D possibly being TRBD1 (6 bases). The V gene lost 6 bases and the J gene lost 2 bases, with 14 bases spanning the gap. Germline CDR1 is ENHRY and CDR2 is SYGVKD. CDR3 length: 15 amino acids. CDR3 nucleotides: TGTGCCATCAGGGGAGACAGGCTCACTGGAAACACCATATATTTT. This gives the protein CAIRGDRLTGNTIYF.

J is TRBJ2-1 and V is TRBV7-9; tentatively, D is TRBD1 (5 bases). V lost 2 bases and J lost 1, with 12 bases in between. The length of the CDR3 is 16 residues. CDR1 is SEHNR, CDR2 FQNEAQ, per germline (reference sequence). DNA of the CDR3: TGTGCCAGCAGCTTACCCCGGCACAGGTCCTACAATGAGCAGTTCTTC. The encoded protein is CASSLPRHRSYNEQFF.

The genes are TRBV24-1 and TRBJ1-2; perhaps TRBD1 as D (5 bases). V lost 3 bases, J lost 7 bases, and 14 bases lay in between. This CDR3 has 14 residues. The germline CDR1 and CDR2 sequences are KGHDR and SFDVKD. The CDR3 nucleotides are TGTGCCACCAGTGATGGGGGGGAGTCGGGTGGCTACACCTTC. This encodes CATSDGGESGGYTF.

The chain employs TRBV28 and TRBJ2-7, with 7 bases lining up with TRBD2. The CDR3 has 16 residues. The V and J ends lost 6 bases and 1 base, in that order; junction bases with no gene match: 12. Germline V gives CDR1 MDHEN, CDR2 SYDVKM. CDR3 region: CASSESRGGGSYEQYF. The CDR3 DNA reads TGTGCCAGCAGCGAATCCCGCGGGGGAGGGTCCTACGAGCAGTACTTC.

This rearrangement joins TRBV3-1 (or the pseudogene TRBV3-2) to TRBJ2-3; a weak D match, TRBD2 (5 bases). The germline CDR1 and CDR2 sequences are LGHDT and YNNKEL (reference sequence). The CDR3 runs to 15 residues. V lost 4 bases and J lost 2, with 13 bases in between. CDR3 amino acids: CASSPPGGFTDTQYF. The CDR3, as DNA: TGTGCCAGCAGCCCGCCGGGCGGGTTCACAGATACGCAGTATTTT.

The genes are TRBV28 and TRBJ2-1; D might be TRBD2 (5 bases). CDR1 is MDHEN, CDR2 SYDVKM, per germline. This CDR3 is built from 15 residues. Trimming removed 2 bases from V and 2 bases from J, with 10 bases in between. The CDR3 reads CASSLTGSTYNEQFF. As DNA, the CDR3 is TGTGCCAGCAGTTTAACGGGGAGCACCTACAATGAGCAGTTCTTC.

The rearrangement uses TRBV28 and TRBJ2-3; a possible D gene is TRBD1 (6 bases). This CDR3 has 14 residues. Looked up from germline, CDR1 is MDHEN and CDR2 is SYDVKM. V was clipped by 5 bases and J by 6 bases, with 15 bases between them. The CDR3 nucleotides are TGTGCCAGCAGTCTTACACAGGGATTGGATACGCAGTATTTT. Translating it yields CASSLTQGLDTQYF.

This chain uses TRBV11-2 with TRBJ2-5; 7 bases map to TRBD1. The CDR3 spans 14 residues. After removal of 3 bases from V and 4 bases from J, the junction contained 5 bases not matched to a gene. Germline lookup yields CDR1 SGHAT and CDR2 FQNNGV. The CDR3 DNA is TGTGCCAGCAGCTTTGGGACAGTTCCAGAGACCCAGTACTTC. Its translation is CASSFGTVPETQYF.

The CDR3 region has the DNA TGCGCCAGCAGCGCAGGGCTTGAAGCTTTCTTT. Protein product: CASSAGLEAFF. The chain recombines TRBV5-1 with TRBJ1-1; possibly TRBD1 for D (5 bases). This CDR3 has 11 residues. The V end lost 4 bases, the J end lost 7 bases, and 8 bases lay between the germline ends. CDR1 is SGHRS and CDR2 is YFSETQ in the germline V gene.

The V and J genes are TRBV7-2 and TRBJ2-1; D may be TRBD1 (7 bases). This CDR3 region has 15 residues. V shed 2 bases and J shed 6 bases, with 14 bases lying between them. The V gene's germline CDR1 is SGHTA and CDR2 FQGNSA. The CDR3 DNA follows: TGTGCCAGCAGCTTAAGCCAGGGGGGATTCAATGAGCAGTTCTTC. Translation: CASSLSQGGFNEQFF.

The genes are TRBV6-5 and TRBJ2-3, with D tentatively TRBD2 (5 bases). Between the trimmed V and J ends, which lost 2 bases and 6 bases, there was a span of 9 bases. CDR1 MNHEY and CDR2 SVGAGI come from the germline V gene. There are 13 residues in the CDR3. In DNA form, the CDR3 reads TGTGCCAGCAGTTACCGGGGAGTGGATACGCAGTATTTT. Its translation is CASSYRGVDTQYF.

This chain links TRBV5-4 with TRBJ1-1; weak D call: TRBD1 (6 bases). Germline values: CDR1 SGHNT, CDR2 YYREEE (reference sequence). The V and J ends lost 5 bases and 0 bases respectively, with 14 bases between them. This CDR3 has 15 residues. CDR3 sequence: CASRGPDSLNTEAFF. CDR3 nucleotides: TGTGCCAGCAGGGGACCGGACAGTCTGAACACTGAAGCTTTCTTT.

This clone is a singleton in its sample. The J gene is TRBJ2-1, the V gene TRBV12-5; D may be TRBD2 (5 bases). Deletions cut 2 bases from V and 6 bases from J, with 8 bases between. The CDR3 has 13 amino acids. In germline, CDR1 is LGHNT, CDR2 FRNRAP. CDR3 nucleotides: TGTGCTAGTGGTTTGTGGCGGGCCAATGAGCAGTTCTTC. This gives the protein CASGLWRANEQFF.

The chain uses TRBV28 and TRBJ1-5, with a weak D call TRBD1 (5 bases). The germline V gene encodes CDR1 MDHEN and CDR2 SYDVKM. The V end lost 3 bases, the J end lost 3 bases, and 18 bases lay between the germline ends. The CDR3 is 17 residues long. The CDR3 nucleotides read TGTGCCAGCAGTTTCTTAGGCACACGGGGGTACAATCAGCCCCAGCATTTT. It is translated as CASSFLGTRGYNQPQHF. Full variable domain (remainder filled in from reference TRBV28 and TRBJ1-5): DVKVTQSSRYLVKRTGEKVFLECVQDMDHENMFWYRQDPGLGLRLIYFSYDVKMKEKGDIPEGYSVSREKKERFSLILESASTNQTSMYLCASSFLGTRGYNQPQHFGDGTRLSIL.

The chain has TRBV10-3 and TRBJ2-7; no definite D call. V was clipped by 8 bases and J by 7 bases, with 15 bases between them. Germline-derived CDR1 and CDR2 are ENHRY and SYGVKD. The CDR3 sequence is 12 residues long. CDR3: CAIRNSSSEQYF. The CDR3 DNA reads TGTGCCATCCGGAACAGTTCGTCTGAGCAGTACTTC.

The V and J genes are TRBV28 and TRBJ2-3; TRBD1 agrees at 10 bases. V lost 6 bases, J lost 3 bases, and 6 bases stayed unmatched. From germline, CDR1 is MDHEN and CDR2 SYDVKM. This CDR3 has 15 residues. This CDR3 reads CASSRPGQGTDTQYF. In DNA, the CDR3 is TGTGCCAGCAGCCGACCGGGACAGGGGACAGATACGCAGTATTTT. Drawing the rest from reference TRBV28 and TRBJ2-3, the complete variable domain is DVKVTQSSRYLVKRTGEKVFLECVQDMDHENMFWYRQDPGLGLRLIYFSYDVKMKEKGDIPEGYSVSREKKERFSLILESASTNQTSMYLCASSRPGQGTDTQYFGPGTRLTVL.

The rearrangement links TRBV11-3 to TRBJ2-1, with 8 bases identical to TRBD2. From germline, CDR1 is SGHNT and CDR2 YENEEA. The CDR3 covers 14 residues. Germline trimming cut 5 bases from V and 6 bases from J; bases unmatched to any gene: 6. The CDR3 DNA follows: TGTGCCAGCAGCACACGGGAGGGTGGCAATGAGCAGTTCTTC. Protein product: CASSTREGGNEQFF.

This chain joins TRBV19 and TRBJ1-4, with D possibly matching TRBD1 (5 bases). This CDR3 spans 15 amino acids. The V gene's germline CDR1 is LNHDA and CDR2 SQIVND (reference sequence). Trimming removed 3 bases at V and 8 bases at J, with 16 bases between. CDR3 nucleotides: TGTGCCAGTAGTATCGCTGTGGGGCTTAAGGAAAAACTGTTTTTT. This sequence encodes CASSIAVGLKEKLFF.

The chain has TRBV3-1 (or the pseudogene TRBV3-2) and TRBJ2-7, with no clear D. The CDR3 contains 14 residues. The V and J ends lost 1 base and 4 bases respectively, with 11 bases between them. In germline, CDR1 is LGHDT, CDR2 YNNKEL (reference sequence). CDR3 DNA: TGTGCCAGCAGCCAAGCAGTCGGGCGGTACGAGCAGTACTTC. Translated, it gives CASSQAVGRYEQYF.

The chain joins TRBV27 to TRBJ2-1; 7 bases match TRBD2. V shed 3 bases and J 0 bases; nucleotides not matched to a gene: 5. Germline V CDR1 and CDR2: MNHEY, SMNVEV (reference sequence). The CDR3 loop spans 16 amino acids. The CDR3 nucleotides read TGTGCCAGCAGTTTGGTAGCGGGTAGCTCCTACAATGAGCAGTTCTTC. It encodes CASSLVAGSSYNEQFF.

This clone was counted a single time. The rearrangement uses TRBV5-1 and TRBJ2-7, with 8 bases fitting TRBD2. Germline CDR1 SGHRS, CDR2 YFSETQ. V dropped 0 bases and J dropped 3; count of bases not matched to a gene: 2. This CDR3 is 14 amino acids long. Written as DNA, the CDR3 is TGCGCCAGCAGCTTGGCCGGGGGGGTCTACGAGCAGTACTTC. Encoded protein: CASSLAGGVYEQYF.

This rearrangement joins TRBV10-3 to TRBJ2-1; D is perhaps TRBD2 (5 bases). This CDR3 contains 13 residues. Germline V gives CDR1 ENHRY, CDR2 SYGVKD. V was clipped by 5 bases and J by 5 bases, with 10 bases between them. The CDR3 sequence is CAISFGLDNEQFF. DNA of the CDR3: TGTGCCATCAGTTTTGGACTGGACAATGAGCAGTTCTTC.